The entry that follows covers one T cell receptor (beta chain) sequence. The antigen remains unidentified. A sample-barcoded 5' primer and a J-beta primer mix were used in a second PCR of roughly 6 to 11 cycles. TCRdb ran MiXCR on the 5' RACE reads and lists one entry per CDR3 protein. The sample includes around 1,500,000 distinct CDR3 sequences, under 30% of them seen just once. V was pared by 5 bases and J by 7 bases, with 6 bases of the junction left unmatched. The germline V gene encodes CDR1 DFQATT and CDR2 SNEGSKA (reference sequence). The CDR3 runs to 15 residues. This sample was included in a study of blood T cells in healthy people across ages. Regarding the study as a whole: A greater number of naive CD4+ cells and higher diversity distinguished long-lived donors from aged donors. With donor CMV status unknown, expanded clonotype changes were possibly confounded.

The clonotype comes from a woman in her thirties in good health. The genes are TRBV20-1 and TRBJ2-1, with TRBD2 identical over 15 bases. Sequencing was carried out using blood. The CDR3 nucleotides are TGCAGTGCTGGACTAGCGGGAGGGCCTGAGAATGAGCAGTTCTTC. It is translated as CSAGLAGGPENEQFF.